This TCR beta chain was identified in a study of cytomegalovirus exposure and HLA in healthy donors. CDR3 size: 15 residues. The germline CDR1 and CDR2 sequences are MGHRA and YSYEKL. The ends lost 6 bases at V and 7 bases at J; junction bases unmatched: 7. Notes on the study in general: In a later analysis, at a false discovery rate of 0.05, approximately 15,000 TCR beta sequences matched HLA alleles. A later analysis, which compared TCR beta chains of equal frequency, found the HLA-associated ones more clonally expanded. It was reported that TCR beta sequences correctly inferred the HLA-A and HLA-B alleles for most subjects.

This PCR relied on a set of 60 Vbeta primers and 13 Jbeta primers. The assay was immunoSEQ multiplex PCR, and TCRdb's table has in-frame clones only and misses some. The table includes over 150,000 clones, roughly 80% detected once. Remarks on this clone: The antigen remains undetermined.

Sequencing was done on a sample of PBMCs. The chain couples TRBV4-1 to TRBJ2-1; 12 positions agree with TRBD2. This clonotype was obtained from a girl aged 2 to 10 in good health and CMV-seropositive. The CDR3 DNA reads TGCGCCAGCAGGCGGACTAGCGGGACAAGGAATGAGCAGTTCTTC. It yields the protein CASRRTSGTRNEQFF.